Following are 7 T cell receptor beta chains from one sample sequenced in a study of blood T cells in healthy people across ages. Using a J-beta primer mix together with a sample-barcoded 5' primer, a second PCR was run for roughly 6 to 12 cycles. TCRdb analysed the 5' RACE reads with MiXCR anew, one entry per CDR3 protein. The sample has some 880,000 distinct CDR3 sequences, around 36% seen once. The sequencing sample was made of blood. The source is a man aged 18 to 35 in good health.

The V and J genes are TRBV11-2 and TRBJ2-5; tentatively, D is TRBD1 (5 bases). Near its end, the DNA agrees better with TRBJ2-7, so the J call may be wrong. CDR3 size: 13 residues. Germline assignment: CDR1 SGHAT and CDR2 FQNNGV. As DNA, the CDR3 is TGTGCCAGCAGTCCCTCGCGGACAACCGAGCAGTACTTC. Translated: CASSPSRTTEQYF.

CDR3 coding DNA: TGCAGTGCTGACGATCCGGGGTCAAACACAGATACGCAGTATTTT. Protein: CSADDPGSNTDTQYF. The genes are TRBV20-1 and TRBJ2-3, with D possibly matching TRBD2 (5 bases). This CDR3 is built from 15 residues. V gave up 5 bases and J gave up 2 bases, with 17 bases separating them. CDR1 is DFQATT and CDR2 is SNEGSKA in the germline V gene (reference sequence).

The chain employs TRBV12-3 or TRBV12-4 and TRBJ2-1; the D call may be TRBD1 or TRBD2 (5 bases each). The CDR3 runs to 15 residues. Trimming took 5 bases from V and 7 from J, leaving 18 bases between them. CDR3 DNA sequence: TGTGCCAGCAGTGGACCGGGACGATGGGTGAATGAGCAGTTCTTC. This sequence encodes CASSGPGRWVNEQFF.

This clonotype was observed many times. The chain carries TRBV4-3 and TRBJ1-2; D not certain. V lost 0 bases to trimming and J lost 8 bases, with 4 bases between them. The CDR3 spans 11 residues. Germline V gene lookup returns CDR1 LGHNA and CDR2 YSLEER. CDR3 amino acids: CASSQDAGYTF. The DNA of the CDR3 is TGCGCCAGCAGCCAAGATGCCGGCTACACCTTC.

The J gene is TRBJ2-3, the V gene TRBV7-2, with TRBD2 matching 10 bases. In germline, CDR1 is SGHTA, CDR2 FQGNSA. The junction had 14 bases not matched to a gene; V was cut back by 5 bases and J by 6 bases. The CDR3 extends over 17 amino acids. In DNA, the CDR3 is TGTGCCAGCAGCGAGCAGCCCCCACGGACTAGCGGTGATACGCAGTATTTT. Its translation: CASSEQPPRTSGDTQYF.

CDR3 nucleotides: TGTGCCAGCAGCTTAGGTTTGGGGTCAGATACGCAGTATTTT. Translating gives CASSLGLGSDTQYF. The V and J genes are TRBV7-2 and TRBJ2-3; D unresolved. V lost 1 base and J lost 4, with 9 bases in between. Germline CDR1 SGHTA, CDR2 FQGNSA. This CDR3 is 14 amino acids long.

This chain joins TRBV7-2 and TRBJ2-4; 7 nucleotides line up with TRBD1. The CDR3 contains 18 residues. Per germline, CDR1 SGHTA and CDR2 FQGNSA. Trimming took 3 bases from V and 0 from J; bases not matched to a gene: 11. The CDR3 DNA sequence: TGTGCCAGCAGCTTGTTTGGGGGACAGTTATCAGCCAAAAACATTCAGTACTTC. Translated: CASSLFGGQLSAKNIQYF.